This T cell receptor beta chain came from a study of identical twins. Study results and caveats: There was an excess of low generation probability in the out-of-frame alpha sequences that twins shared.

With respect to this clonotype: Its antigen is not known.

The CDR3 totals 14 residues. Between the trimmed V and J ends, which lost 5 bases and 4 bases, there was a span of 15 bases. Looked up from germline, CDR1 is SGHRS and CDR2 is YFSETQ. Via MiXCR, TCRdb re-called the 5' RACE reads, giving one row per CDR3 protein. The sample lists about 700,000 distinct CDR3 sequences; around 6% were seen once. V usage is TRBV5-1 and J usage is TRBJ2-5; TRBD1 might be the D (5 bases). Material for sequencing was naive T cells sorted from blood. The origin of this receptor is a man aged 18 to 30 in good health. CDR3 in DNA: TGCGCCAGCAGTTCAGGGCGGCCGCGAGAGACCCAGTACTTC. Protein: CASSSGRPRETQYF.